The 5 T cell receptor beta chains below were found in one sample sequenced in a study of blood T cells in healthy people across ages (dated by TCRdb to the mid-2010s). Library preparation was by 5' RACE. Sequencing was carried out with an Illumina HiSeq 2500. A second PCR of about 6 to 12 cycles was performed with a sample-barcoded 5' primer and a J-beta primer mix. TCRdb reprocessed the public reads (quality trimming at Q25 with fastp, clone calling with MiXCR) and kept in-frame beta chains. Here each entry gathers all rows of one CDR3 protein and keeps the most common genes and DNA. This sample is represented by fewer than 700,000 distinct CDR3 sequences; roughly 41% of them were singletons. The ten largest clones capture 30% of the sample. The sequenced sample was blood. All receptors derive from an elderly man in good health.

This chain links TRBV7-2 with TRBJ2-7; TRBD1 is a possible D gene (6 bases). The V end was cut by 5 bases, the J end by 1 base, with 18 bases between. Germline CDR1 reads SGHTA; CDR2 reads FQGNSA. CDR3 length: 16 amino acids. The CDR3 DNA reads as TGTGCCAGCAGCGGACCCAGGGGCCGACTGTCCTACGAGCAGTACTTC. The encoded protein is CASSGPRGRLSYEQYF.

This chain uses TRBV18 with TRBJ1-4; 8 bases line up with TRBD1. The CDR3 spans 16 residues. V lost 1 base, J lost 5 bases, and 6 bases stayed unmatched. Germline loops: CDR1 KGHSH, CDR2 LQKENI. This chain's CDR3 is CASSPRTGQANEKLFF. DNA for the CDR3: TGTGCCAGCTCACCACGGACGGGACAGGCGAATGAAAAACTGTTTTTT.

This clonotype was observed many times. CDR3 in amino acids: CSALGLAERYNEQFF. For the CDR3, the DNA is TGCAGTGCTCTGGGACTAGCGGAGCGATACAATGAGCAGTTCTTC. The V and J genes are TRBV20-1 and TRBJ2-1; 11 bases agree with TRBD2. The ends lost 5 bases at V and 4 bases at J; junction bases unmatched: 7. This CDR3 is 15 amino acids long. The germline CDR1 and CDR2 sequences are DFQATT and SNEGSKA (reference sequence).

The sample holds a few counts of this clonotype. This chain connects TRBV11-2 to TRBJ2-1, with D unresolved. Per the germline V gene, CDR1 is SGHAT and CDR2 is FQNNGV. The CDR3 runs 15 residues. V lost 2 bases to trimming and J lost 6 bases, with 14 bases between them. The CDR3 coding sequence is TGTGCCAGCAGCTTACGCCAGGATTTCTTCAATGAGCAGTTCTTC. Translation: CASSLRQDFFNEQFF.

As regards this clonotype: A junction boundary mismatches the germline segment, possibly from a read error. The V and J genes are TRBV9 and TRBJ2-5, with 7 positions matching TRBD2. In germline, CDR1 is SGDLS, CDR2 YYNGEE. This CDR3 region has 14 residues. The CDR3 DNA reads as TGTGCCGGCAGCGCCCTTGCGGGGGAAGAGACCCAGTACTTC. This codes for CAGSALAGEETQYF.